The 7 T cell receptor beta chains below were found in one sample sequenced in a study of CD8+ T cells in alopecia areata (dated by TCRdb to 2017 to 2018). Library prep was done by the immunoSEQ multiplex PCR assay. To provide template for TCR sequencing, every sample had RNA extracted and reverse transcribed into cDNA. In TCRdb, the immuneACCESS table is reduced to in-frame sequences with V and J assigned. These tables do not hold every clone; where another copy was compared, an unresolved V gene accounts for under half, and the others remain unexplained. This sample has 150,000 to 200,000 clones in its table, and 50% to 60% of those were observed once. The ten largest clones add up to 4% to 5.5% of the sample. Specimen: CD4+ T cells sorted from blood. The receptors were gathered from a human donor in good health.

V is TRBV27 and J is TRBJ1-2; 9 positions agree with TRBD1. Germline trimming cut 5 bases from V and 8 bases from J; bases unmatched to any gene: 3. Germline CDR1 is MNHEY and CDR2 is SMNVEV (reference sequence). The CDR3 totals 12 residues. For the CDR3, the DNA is TGTGCCAGCAGTAGGACAGGGGCGGGCTACACCTTC. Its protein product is CASSRTGAGYTF.

The chain's CDR3 is CSAKGPNAYEQYF. The CDR3 coding sequence is TGCAGCGCTAAGGGACCAAACGCCTACGAGCAGTACTTC. The chain couples TRBV29-1 to TRBJ2-7, with D perhaps being TRBD1 or TRBD2 (5 bases each). V dropped 7 bases and J dropped 2 bases, with 15 bases sitting between them. This CDR3 has 13 residues. Germline V CDR1 and CDR2: SQVTM, ANQGSEA.

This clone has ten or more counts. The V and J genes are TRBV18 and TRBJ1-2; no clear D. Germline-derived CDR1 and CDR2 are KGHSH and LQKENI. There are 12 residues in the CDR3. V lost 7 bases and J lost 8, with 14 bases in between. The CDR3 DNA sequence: TGTGCCAGCTTCACCGGGCCTGAGGGCTACACCTTC. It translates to CASFTGPEGYTF.

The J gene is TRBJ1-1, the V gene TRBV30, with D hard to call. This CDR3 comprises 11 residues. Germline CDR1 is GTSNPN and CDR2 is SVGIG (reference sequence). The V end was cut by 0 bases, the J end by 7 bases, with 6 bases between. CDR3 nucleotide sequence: TGTGCCTGGAGTGTACGCGTTGAAGCTTTCTTT. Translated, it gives CAWSVRVEAFF.

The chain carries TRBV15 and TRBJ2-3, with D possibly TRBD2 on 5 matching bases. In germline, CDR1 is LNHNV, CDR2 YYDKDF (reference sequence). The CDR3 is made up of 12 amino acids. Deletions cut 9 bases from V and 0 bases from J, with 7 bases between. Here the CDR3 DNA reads TGTGCCACAGGGAGAAGCACAGATACGCAGTATTTT. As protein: CATGRSTDTQYF.

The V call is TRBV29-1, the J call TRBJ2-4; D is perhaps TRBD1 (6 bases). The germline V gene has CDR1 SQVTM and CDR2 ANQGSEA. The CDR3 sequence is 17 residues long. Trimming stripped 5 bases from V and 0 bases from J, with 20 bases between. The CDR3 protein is CSVRAGTNFLAKNIQYF. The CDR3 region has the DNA TGCAGCGTTAGAGCAGGGACAAACTTCTTAGCCAAAAACATTCAGTACTTC.

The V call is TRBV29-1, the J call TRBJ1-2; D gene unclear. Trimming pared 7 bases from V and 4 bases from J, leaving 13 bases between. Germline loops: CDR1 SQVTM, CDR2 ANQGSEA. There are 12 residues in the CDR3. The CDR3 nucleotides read TGCAGCGCGCGCGGACCCAGCTATGGCTACACCTTC. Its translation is CSARGPSYGYTF.